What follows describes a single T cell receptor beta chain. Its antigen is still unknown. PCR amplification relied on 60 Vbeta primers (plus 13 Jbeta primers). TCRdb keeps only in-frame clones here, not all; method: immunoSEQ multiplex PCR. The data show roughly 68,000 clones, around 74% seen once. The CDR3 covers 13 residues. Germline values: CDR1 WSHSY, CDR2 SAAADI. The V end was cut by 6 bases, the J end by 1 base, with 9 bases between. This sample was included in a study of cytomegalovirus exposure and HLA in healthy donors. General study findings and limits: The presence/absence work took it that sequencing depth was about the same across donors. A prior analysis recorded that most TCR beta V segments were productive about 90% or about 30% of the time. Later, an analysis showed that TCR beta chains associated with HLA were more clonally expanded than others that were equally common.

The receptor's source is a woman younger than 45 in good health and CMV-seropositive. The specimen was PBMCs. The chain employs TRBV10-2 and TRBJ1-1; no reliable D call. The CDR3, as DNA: TGCGCCAGCAGGGTTCCAGAGAACACTGAAGCTTTCTTT. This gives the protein CASRVPENTEAFF.